These 19 T cell receptor beta chains came from one sample sequenced in a study of T cell clonotyping in hematopoietic cell transplantation. Regarding time point: recipient sample about 28 days before transplant, after cytoreduction. Generated by immunoSEQ multiplex PCR, the TCRdb table keeps only in-frame clones and is missing some. Altogether about 29,000 clones are present, about three quarters being singletons, with the ten largest covering 6% to 8.5%. Sequencing was performed on peripheral blood mononuclear cells, taken before stem cell transplant. The receptors here all came from a woman aged 25 to 45 with chronic myeloid leukemia. Some clones in this sample may be carry-over from other donors' samples.

The V gene is TRBV30, the J gene TRBJ1-2; D is perhaps TRBD1 (6 bases). Per the germline V gene, CDR1 is GTSNPN and CDR2 is SVGIG (reference sequence). Trimming pared 3 bases from V and 8 bases from J, leaving 22 bases between. The CDR3 length is 15 residues. The CDR3 nucleotides are TGTGCCTGGAGACCTCTCTACGCAGGGGAAGGAGGCTACACCTTC. It codes for CAWRPLYAGEGGYTF.

The rearrangement uses TRBV5-4 and TRBJ2-5; D perhaps matches TRBD2 (6 bases). The CDR3 has 13 residues. Germline CDR1 is SGHNT and CDR2 is YYREEE (reference sequence). V shed 2 bases and J shed 3 bases, with 8 bases lying between them. The CDR3 region is CASSLGGEETQYF. CDR3 coding DNA: TGTGCCAGCAGCTTAGGAGGGGAAGAGACCCAGTACTTC. The entire variable domain, with the rest obtained from reference TRBV5-4 and TRBJ2-5, is as follows: ETGVTQSPTHLIKTRGQQVTLRCSSQSGHNTVSWYQQALGQGPQFIFQYYREEENGRGNFPPRFSGLQFPNYSSELNVNALELDDSALYLCASSLGGEETQYFGPGTRLLVL.

The chain employs TRBV5-6 and TRBJ2-7; D call uncertain. The CDR3 consists of 13 residues. Germline CDR1 SGHDT, CDR2 YYEEEE. V was clipped by 1 base and J by 2 bases, with 7 bases between them. CDR3 nucleotide sequence: TGTGCCAGCAGCTTGTATAAAGCCTACGAGCAGTACTTC. Translating it yields CASSLYKAYEQYF.

This clone was recorded only once. Other DNA sequences of this sample code for an identical CDR3. The V and J genes are TRBV6-1 and TRBJ2-6; 9 bases agree with TRBD1. This CDR3 has 15 amino acids. J was trimmed by 0 bases and V by 6 bases; bases with no gene match: 0. Germline-derived CDR1 and CDR2 are MNHNS and SASEGT. Here the CDR3 DNA reads TGTGCCAGCAGGACAGGGGGCTCTGGGGCCAACGTCCTGACTTTC. Translated: CASRTGGSGANVLTF.

The rearrangement joins TRBV6-5 to TRBJ2-2; D is perhaps TRBD1 (6 bases). Germline CDR1 MNHEY, CDR2 SVGAGI. V shed 4 bases and J shed 6 bases, with 15 bases lying between them. The length of the CDR3 is 15 residues. This CDR3 is CASSSVGAGAGELFF. Here the CDR3 DNA reads TGTGCCAGCAGTTCGGTCGGGGCAGGGGCCGGGGAGCTGTTTTTT.

This chain uses TRBV19 with TRBJ2-5; TRBD1 matches at 7 bases. This CDR3 comprises 15 residues. CDR1 and CDR2 (germline): LNHDA, SQIVND (reference sequence). Trimming cost V 3 bases and J 3 bases; bases outside gene matches: 7. The CDR3 nucleotides are TGTGCCAGTAGTATCTTCTGGGGACAGAAAGAGACCCAGTACTTC. Amino acids: CASSIFWGQKETQYF.

The gene calls are TRBV2 and TRBJ1-2, with TRBD1 as a possible D gene (6 bases). V lost 6 bases, J lost 4 bases, and 15 bases lay in between. This CDR3 has 14 residues. CDR1 and CDR2 from the germline V gene are SNHLY and FYNNEI. The CDR3 DNA sequence: TGTGCCAGCAGGTTAGCCCCAGGGGTCTATGGCTACACCTTC. Its translation: CASRLAPGVYGYTF.

This clone has just one count. The V call is TRBV4-1, the J call TRBJ1-5; TRBD1 aligns across 7 bases. J lost 7 bases, V lost 1 base, and 4 bases had no gene match. This CDR3 comprises 14 residues. Germline V gene data show CDR1 as MGHRA and CDR2 as YSYEKL. The CDR3 here is CASSQGQGRQPQHF. CDR3 DNA: TGCGCCAGCAGCCAAGGACAGGGAAGGCAGCCCCAGCATTTT.

The chain recombines TRBV4-3 with TRBJ2-1, with 8 bases aligning to TRBD2. The CDR3 sequence is 16 residues long. Germline CDR1 LGHNA, CDR2 YSLEER. Germline trimming cut 0 bases from V and 5 bases from J; bases unmatched to any gene: 6. CDR3 coding DNA: TGCGCCAGCAGCCAAGATGAACTAGCGGCTCACAATGAGCAGTTCTTC. Translation gives CASSQDELAAHNEQFF.

The chain combines TRBV7-2 with TRBJ1-1; perhaps TRBD1 as D (6 bases). Trimming took 5 bases from V and 7 from J, leaving 17 bases between them. The CDR3 totals 14 residues. Germline-derived CDR1 and CDR2 are SGHTA and FQGNSA. DNA for the CDR3: TGTGCCAGCAGCCACACAGGGAGGGAGGGTGAAGCTTTCTTT. It is translated as CASSHTGREGEAFF.

This rearrangement joins TRBV7-9 to TRBJ2-5; no clear D gene. The J call is uncertain, as TRBJ2-7 better fits the DNA end. Germline-derived CDR1 and CDR2 are SEHNR and FQNEAQ (reference sequence). The CDR3 totals 13 residues. CDR3 bases: TGTGCCAGCAGCTTAAAACCTTCCTACGAGCAGTACTTC. Translated: CASSLKPSYEQYF.

This clone was counted once. This rearrangement joins TRBV4-2 to TRBJ2-5; TRBD2 matches 7 bases. The ends lost 0 bases at V and 5 bases at J; junction bases unmatched: 9. CDR1 and CDR2 from the germline V gene are LGHNA and YNFKEQ. The CDR3 is 16 amino acids. CDR3 amino acids: CASSQEAGGGRETQYF. The CDR3 coding sequence is TGTGCCAGCAGCCAAGAGGCTGGCGGGGGTCGGGAGACCCAGTACTTC.

The J gene is TRBJ2-2, the V gene TRBV2; TRBD1 might be the D (5 bases). The ends were cut back, 2 bases at V and 1 base at J, with 5 bases in the middle. CDR1 is SNHLY, CDR2 FYNNEI, per germline. This CDR3 has 14 residues. The DNA for the CDR3 is TGTGCCAGCAGTGAACAGGGGAACACCGGGGAGCTGTTTTTT. This sequence encodes CASSEQGNTGELFF.

The table lists this clone with a few counts. The rearrangement links TRBV27 to TRBJ1-2; D perhaps matches TRBD1 (6 bases). Between the trimmed V and J ends, which lost 2 bases and 2 bases, there was a span of 6 bases. The CDR3 extends over 13 amino acids. Germline loops: CDR1 MNHEY, CDR2 SMNVEV (reference sequence). The CDR3 here is CASSLGQNYGYTF. The CDR3 region has the DNA TGTGCCAGCAGTTTAGGACAGAACTATGGCTACACCTTC.

The chain carries TRBV7-2 and TRBJ1-2; D is undetermined. Germline loops: CDR1 SGHTA, CDR2 FQGNSA. Trimming pared 5 bases from V and 5 bases from J, leaving 21 bases between. There are 16 residues in the CDR3. This CDR3 reads CASSGRDPRREYGYTF. DNA for the CDR3: TGTGCCAGCAGCGGCCGGGATCCAAGACGAGAGTATGGCTACACCTTC. Full variable domain (rest looked up from reference TRBV7-2 and TRBJ1-2): GAGVSQSPSNKVTEKGKDVELRCDPISGHTALYWYRQSLGQGLEFLIYFQGNSAPDKSGLPSDRFSAERTGGSVSTLTIQRTQQEDSAVYLCASSGRDPRREYGYTFGSGTRLTVV.

This clone was seen more than once but under ten times. The rearrangement links TRBV6-4 to TRBJ1-1; D is ambiguous. Trimming removed 2 bases at V and 1 base at J, with 5 bases between. The germline CDR1 and CDR2 sequences are MRHNA and SNTAGT. The CDR3 extends over 13 amino acids. The CDR3 DNA is TGTGCCAGCAGTGACGTCGAGAACACTGAAGCTTTCTTT. Protein: CASSDVENTEAFF.

The V and J genes are TRBV5-8 and TRBJ2-7, with 10 bases lining up with TRBD1. The CDR3 contains 14 residues. CDR1 and CDR2 from the germline V gene are SGHTS and YDEGEE. The V gene end was trimmed by 0 bases and the J gene end by 4 bases; junction bases not matched to a gene: 1. CDR3 bases: TGTGCCAGCAGCTTGGGGACAGGGGGGTACGAGCAGTACTTC. Translated, it gives CASSLGTGGYEQYF.

The genes are TRBV19 and TRBJ1-2; no reliable D call. The V end was cut by 5 bases, the J end by 4 bases, with 14 bases between. The CDR3 sequence is 14 residues long. CDR1 and CDR2 (germline): LNHDA, SQIVND (reference sequence). CDR3 sequence (DNA): TGTGCCAGTAGTCCACGGACTCAGACCTATGGCTACACCTTC. Its protein product is CASSPRTQTYGYTF.

The table lists this clone with a few counts. CDR3 region: CASRLDALPHSPLHF. CDR3 coding DNA: TGTGCCAGCAGGCTCGACGCGCTACCCCATTCACCCCTCCACTTT. The J gene is TRBJ1-6, the V gene TRBV6-6; D gene unclear. Germline CDR1 reads MNHNY; CDR2 reads SVGAGI (reference sequence). The germline V and J ends were trimmed by 6 bases and 8 bases, with 17 bases remaining between them. The CDR3 consists of 15 residues.